The 13 T cell receptor beta chains reported below all come from one sample, sequenced in a study of blood T cell repertoires in COVID-19 (dated by TCRdb to the early 2020s). Libraries were made using the immunoSEQ multiplex PCR assay. Held by TCRdb, this immuneACCESS table contains in-frame sequences only and omits some clones. Under half of the omission traces to an unresolved V gene where checked; the cause of the rest is unknown. Present in this sample are 90,000 to 120,000 clones, over 60% of which were seen just once. More than 4% of the sample is taken by the ten largest. Sequenced input: peripheral blood. These receptors came from a man in his 70s with acute or convalescent COVID-19.

As regards this clone: This sample includes further DNA sequences coding for the same CDR3. The chain joins TRBV5-1 to TRBJ2-5, with TRBD2 matching over 11 bases. The CDR3 consists of 16 residues. The ends lost 4 bases at V and 2 bases at J; junction bases unmatched: 7. Per germline, CDR1 SGHRS and CDR2 YFSETQ. CDR3 nucleotide sequence: TGCGCCAGCAGCCTTGGGGCTAGCGGGGGGCAAGAGACCCAGTACTTC. Translating gives CASSLGASGGQETQYF.

The V gene is TRBV29-1, the J gene TRBJ1-5; 10 bases agree with TRBD1. After removal of 7 bases from V and 7 bases from J, the junction contained 10 bases not matched to a gene. The CDR3 is 14 amino acids. The germline V gene has CDR1 SQVTM and CDR2 ANQGSEA. In DNA, the CDR3 is TGCAGCGCCATGACAGGGGGCACGGAGCAGCCCCAGCATTTT. Amino acids: CSAMTGGTEQPQHF.

This chain uses TRBV6-5 with TRBJ2-3; D is possibly TRBD2 (7 bases). In germline, CDR1 is MNHEY, CDR2 SVGAGI. V lost 6 bases, J lost 1 base, and 14 bases lay in between. CDR3 length equals 15 residues. CDR3 loop: CASRDPGGRTDTQYF. The DNA of the CDR3 is TGTGCCAGCAGAGACCCCGGGGGGCGCACAGATACGCAGTATTTT.

V is TRBV29-1 and J is TRBJ1-5; D is possibly TRBD1 (6 bases). Germline V gene lookup returns CDR1 SQVTM and CDR2 ANQGSEA. V was clipped by 6 bases and J by 2 bases, with 17 bases between them. The CDR3 length is 15 residues. As DNA, the CDR3 is TGCAGCGTGGGGGGGCCCACCGGGGGCAATCAGCCCCAGCATTTT. Translating it yields CSVGGPTGGNQPQHF.

The rearrangement uses TRBV19 and TRBJ1-1, with a weak D call TRBD1 (6 bases). The germline V and J ends were trimmed by 6 bases and 5 bases, with 16 bases remaining between them. The CDR3 runs 14 residues. Germline V CDR1 and CDR2: LNHDA, SQIVND (reference sequence). CDR3 in amino acids: CASSTQGRRTEAFF. The DNA of the CDR3 is TGTGCCAGTAGCACACAGGGCCGGAGGACTGAAGCTTTCTTT.

J is TRBJ2-7 and V is TRBV5-1; 10 nucleotides align to TRBD2. V lost 0 bases to trimming and J lost 2 bases; unmatched junction nucleotides: 5. Per the germline V gene, CDR1 is SGHRS and CDR2 is YFSETQ. This CDR3 is 16 amino acids long. DNA of the CDR3: TGCGCCAGCAGCTTGGATAGCGGGGGGCTCCCCTACGAGCAGTACTTC. As protein: CASSLDSGGLPYEQYF.

The chain links TRBV2 to TRBJ1-4; no reliable D call. The CDR3 length is 14 residues. V was pared by 3 bases and J by 3 bases, with 8 bases between. Germline V gene lookup returns CDR1 SNHLY and CDR2 FYNNEI. For the CDR3, the DNA is TGTGCCAGCAGTGAGACACGCTCTAATGAAAAACTGTTTTTT. Translation gives CASSETRSNEKLFF.

The chain joins TRBV5-1 to TRBJ1-2; D is undetermined. Looked up from germline, CDR1 is SGHRS and CDR2 is YFSETQ. Trimming cost V 0 bases and J 4 bases, with 13 bases left between them. The length of the CDR3 is 15 residues. CDR3 in DNA: TGCGCCAGCAGCTTGGAAATGCCCGCCGGCTATGGCTACACCTTC. This gives the protein CASSLEMPAGYGYTF.

This chain uses TRBV6-2 or TRBV6-3 with TRBJ1-1; D not certain. Germline V gives CDR1 MNHEY, CDR2 SVGEGT. V lost 2 bases to trimming and J lost 5 bases, with 12 bases between them. This CDR3 has 14 amino acids. The CDR3 DNA reads TGTGCCAGCAGTTACACTATAGACGGAACTGAAGCTTTCTTT. It specifies CASSYTIDGTEAFF.

The V gene is TRBV11-2, the J gene TRBJ1-5, with D maybe TRBD1 (6 bases). This CDR3 comprises 17 residues. The V end lost 1 base, the J end lost 2 bases, and 15 bases lay between the germline ends. Germline CDR1 reads SGHAT; CDR2 reads FQNNGV. CDR3 residues: CASSLGLGAPGNQPQHF. CDR3 in DNA: TGTGCCAGCAGCTTAGGCTTGGGGGCGCCCGGCAATCAGCCCCAGCATTTT.

This rearrangement joins TRBV25-1 to TRBJ1-3; D ambiguous. With 6 bases removed from V and 0 bases from J, the gap between germline ends came to 12 bases. Germline V gene lookup returns CDR1 MGHDK and CDR2 SYGVNS. The CDR3 is 15 amino acids. CDR3 sequence (DNA): TGTGCCAGCAGCCTTCCGACTATCTCTGGAAACACCATATATTTT. It yields the protein CASSLPTISGNTIYF.

A few counts support this clone. The CDR3 here is CASRKQGFNGYTF. The CDR3 DNA is TGTGCCAGTAGAAAACAGGGCTTTAATGGCTACACCTTC. The rearrangement joins TRBV19 to TRBJ1-2, with a weak D call TRBD1 (6 bases). V lost 6 bases and J lost 6, with 14 bases in between. CDR3 length: 13 residues. Looked up from germline, CDR1 is LNHDA and CDR2 is SQIVND (reference sequence).

This clone was seen a single time. The chain employs TRBV9 and TRBJ2-5; TRBD2 agrees at 10 bases. Trimming cost V 2 bases and J 3 bases; bases outside gene matches: 4. Germline values: CDR1 SGDLS, CDR2 YYNGEE. The CDR3 runs 15 residues. This CDR3 reads CASSVGLAGEETQYF. In DNA form, the CDR3 reads TGTGCCAGCAGCGTGGGGCTAGCGGGGGAAGAGACCCAGTACTTC. Supplemented by reference TRBV9 and TRBJ2-5, the full variable domain reads DSGVTQTPKHLITATGQRVTLRCSPRSGDLSVYWYQQSLDQGLQFLIQYYNGEERAKGNILERFSAQQFPDLHSELNLSSLELGDSALYFCASSVGLAGEETQYFGPGTRLLVL.